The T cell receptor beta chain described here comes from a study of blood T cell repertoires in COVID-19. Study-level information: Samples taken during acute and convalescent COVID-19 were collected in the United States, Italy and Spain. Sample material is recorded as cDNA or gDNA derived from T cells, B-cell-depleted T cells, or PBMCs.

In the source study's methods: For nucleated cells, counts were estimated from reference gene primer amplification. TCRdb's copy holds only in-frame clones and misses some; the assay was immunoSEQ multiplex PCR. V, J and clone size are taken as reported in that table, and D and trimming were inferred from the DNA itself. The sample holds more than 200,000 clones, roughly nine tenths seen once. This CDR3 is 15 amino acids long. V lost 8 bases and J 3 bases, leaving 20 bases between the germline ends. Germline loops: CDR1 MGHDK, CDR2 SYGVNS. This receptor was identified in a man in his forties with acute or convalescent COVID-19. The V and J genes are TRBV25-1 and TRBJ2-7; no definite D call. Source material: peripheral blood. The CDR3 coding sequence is TGTGCCAGCGGATCCCCGGGTCCCATTTACTACGAGCAGTACTTC. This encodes CASGSPGPIYYEQYF.